This is a list of T cell receptor beta chains from one sample in a study of T-cell reconstitution after alpha-beta-depleted transplantation in children. From the PCR reads, TCRdb called clonotypes with MiXCR, one entry per CDR3 protein. The sample has about 640,000 distinct CDR3 sequences; approximately 16% are singletons. Specimen: PBMCs from the stem cell graft donor, collected from the stem cell graft. These receptors all stem from a human donor who donated a stem cell graft to a child with acute myeloid leukemia. Both conserved end residues are part of each CDR3. D genes are given only for firm matches. Clone size is shown for a subset of rows, as once, few, many or a class of expanded clone.

- | TRBD2 | TRBJ2-5 | TRBV5-1 | TGCGCCAGCAGCTTCTCACTAGCGACGGGAGAGACCCAGTACTTC | CASSFSLATGETQYF
many | - | TRBJ1-1 | TRBV13 | TGTGCCAGCAGCCCGGAACGGGGGAACACTGAAGCTTTCTTT | CASSPERGNTEAFF
few | TRBD2 | TRBJ2-1 | TRBV20-1 | TGCAGTGCTCCCGGGACTAGCGGGGGGTCCCCTTTCAATGAGCAGTTCTTC | CSAPGTSGGSPFNEQFF
- | TRBD2 | TRBJ2-1 | TRBV14 | TGTGCCAGCCGCCAAAGGGGAGCGGGGGGGGGCGATGAGCAGTTCTTC | CASRQRGAGGGDEQFF
- | - | TRBJ2-1 | TRBV18 | TGTGCCAGCTCACCAGCCCCAGCGAAGAGCTCCTACAATGAGCAGTTCTTC | CASSPAPAKSSYNEQFF
many | TRBD2 | TRBJ2-1 | TRBV20-1 | TGCAGTGCTAGAGGCCCAAGAATTCCTATTCTAGCGGGGGGGTGGGATGAGCAGTTCTTC | CSARGPRIPILAGGWDEQFF
- | - | TRBJ2-3 | TRBV6-2/TRBV6-3 | TGTGCCAGCAGTTACTCGGTACATCTCGGAGATACGCAGTATTTT | CASSYSVHLGDTQYF
many | - | TRBJ1-6 | TRBV20-1 | TGCAGTGCTAGCACGGGGAATTCACCCCTCCACTTT | CSASTGNSPLHF
many | TRBD1 | TRBJ2-5 | TRBV29-1 | TGCAGCGTTAAGGACAGGGGAGAGACCCAGTACTTC | CSVKDRGETQYF
few | - | TRBJ1-1 | TRBV5-1 | TGCGCCAGCAGCTTGGAATTAGGGCCGAACACTGAAGCTTTCTTT | CASSLELGPNTEAFF
many | TRBD1 | TRBJ1-2 | TRBV29-1 | TGCAGTGCCGGGACAGGCCTCTCCCCCGACTATGGCTACACCTTC | CSAGTGLSPDYGYTF
many | - | TRBJ2-6 | TRBV7-2 | TGTGCCAGCAGCAAGCCTGGGGCCAACGTCCTGACTTTC | CASSKPGANVLTF
many | - | TRBJ2-1 | TRBV5-1 | TGCGCCAGCAGCGGGGGGTCGGGTAGTGAGCAGTTCTTC | CASSGGSGSEQFF
- | - | TRBJ2-2 | TRBV11-2 | TGTGCCAGCAGCTTAACCACAGGACCCGGGGAGCTGTTTTTT | CASSLTTGPGELFF
many | TRBD1 | TRBJ1-2 | TRBV12-3/TRBV12-4 | TGTGCCAGCAGCACGACAGGGGGAGGTGGCTACACCTTC | CASSTTGGGGYTF
many | - | TRBJ2-1 | TRBV20-1 | TGCAGTGCTGGGGACAATTACAATGAGCAGTTCTTC | CSAGDNYNEQFF
many | - | TRBJ2-5 | TRBV20-1 | TGCAGTGCTCTTGTCCCTTTAAATCAAGAGACCCAGTACTTC | CSALVPLNQETQYF
many | - | TRBJ1-4 | TRBV5-5 | TGTGCCAGCAGCTTGTCGGGGGATGAGGCTCTTTTT | CASSLSGDEALF
many | TRBD2 | TRBJ2-7 | TRBV25-1 | TGTGCCAGCAGCCCGGGACTATCATCCTACGAGCAGTACTTC | CASSPGLSSYEQYF
few | - | TRBJ2-4 | TRBV12-3/TRBV12-4 | TGTGCCAGCAGCTCGTCCATAGGGAGTGGAGGAGCCAAAAACATTCAGTACTTC | CASSSSIGSGGAKNIQYF
many | TRBD1 | TRBJ2-7 | TRBV20-1 | TGCAGTGCGGGGACAGCATACGAGCAGTACTTC | CSAGTAYEQYF
many | - | TRBJ2-7 | TRBV29-1 | TGCAGCGTTGACGGTAGGGTTGGCGAGCAGTACTTC | CSVDGRVGEQYF
many | - | TRBJ2-5 | TRBV20-1 | TGCAGCGCGGAGGAGGGGGAGACCCAGTACTTC | CSAEEGETQYF
many | TRBD1 | TRBJ1-2 | TRBV7-2 | TGTGCCAGCAGCTTATCCCTAAGACAGGGAAAGGGCTACACCTTC | CASSLSLRQGKGYTF
few | - | TRBJ2-1 | TRBV5-1 | TGCGCCAGCAGCTTGGTGAAAGGGGGCAATGAGCAGTTCTTC | CASSLVKGGNEQFF